Presented here are 9 T cell receptor beta chains from one specimen sequenced in a study of cytomegalovirus exposure and HLA in healthy donors (dated by TCRdb to the late 2010s). Receptor amplification or capture employed the immunoSEQ multiplex PCR assay. A mixture of 60 forward primers for TCR Vbeta segments and 13 reverse primers for TCR Jbeta segments was used in the multiplex PCR. This immuneACCESS table, as held by TCRdb, lists in-frame sequences with V and J called but not all clones. Of the missing ones, under half trace to an unresolved V gene in checked studies; the others have no known cause. Across this sample there are approximately 190,000 clones, with about 70% seen only once. The ten largest clonotypes hold 1.5% to 2% of the sample. The sequenced material came from PBMCs. Receptors originate from a woman between 25 and 40 years old in good health and CMV-seronegative.

CDR3 loop: CASSSTTTDTQYF. The CDR3 DNA sequence: TGCGCCAGCAGCTCAACTACGACAGATACGCAGTATTTT. This chain connects TRBV5-1 to TRBJ2-3; no clear D. The germline V gene has CDR1 SGHRS and CDR2 YFSETQ. Trimming took off 3 bases at V and 3 bases at J, with 8 bases between the two ends. The CDR3 runs 13 residues.

This clone was recorded once. This chain uses TRBV7-2 with TRBJ1-3; D is perhaps TRBD1 (6 bases). Germline CDR1 is SGHTA and CDR2 is FQGNSA. The V gene lost 2 bases and the J gene lost 2 bases, with 16 bases spanning the gap. The CDR3 has 17 residues. The CDR3 reads CASSLSSRGAAGNTIYF. The CDR3 DNA reads TGTGCCAGCAGCTTAAGTTCGCGGGGGGCAGCTGGAAACACCATATATTTT.

A few counts support this clone. The chain carries TRBV7-8 and TRBJ1-6; TRBD1 matches at 7 bases. This CDR3 has 13 residues. CDR1 is SGHVS and CDR2 is FQNEAQ in the germline V gene. With V trimmed by 5 bases and J by 9 bases, 4 bases remained unmatched. Here the CDR3 reads CASSNDRASPLHF. The CDR3 region has the DNA TGTGCCAGCAGCAACGACAGGGCTTCACCCCTCCACTTT.

V usage is TRBV29-1 and J usage is TRBJ2-7; unclear D gene. The CDR3 is 14 residues long. Germline CDR1 and CDR2: SQVTM and ANQGSEA. Trimming pared 1 base from V and 0 bases from J, leaving 10 bases between. Written as DNA, the CDR3 is TGCAGCGTTGAAGGGGCAGAAAGCTCCTACGAGCAGTACTTC. Translating it yields CSVEGAESSYEQYF.

This chain uses TRBV19 with TRBJ1-4; possible D gene TRBD1, 6 bases. Germline V gene sequence: CDR1 LNHDA, CDR2 SQIVND (reference sequence). The CDR3 has 17 residues. Trimming removed 2 bases at V and 8 bases at J, with 21 bases between. The CDR3 spells CASSIIGETGLGEKLFF. In DNA, the CDR3 is TGTGCCAGTAGTATAATCGGGGAGACAGGCCTAGGCGAAAAACTGTTTTTT.

This chain uses TRBV2 with TRBJ1-2; D possibly corresponds to TRBD1 (5 bases). Germline V gene data show CDR1 as SNHLY and CDR2 as FYNNEI. V lost 6 bases and J lost 2, with 13 bases in between. This CDR3 is 14 amino acids long. Here the CDR3 reads CASSPGGGNYGYTF. The CDR3 DNA is TGTGCCAGCAGCCCGGGGGGGGGAAACTATGGCTACACCTTC.

This clone was observed a single time. This chain uses TRBV4-3 with TRBJ1-2; tentatively, D is TRBD1 (5 bases). Germline loops: CDR1 LGHNA, CDR2 YSLEER. The CDR3 runs 13 residues. The V gene lost 4 bases and the J gene lost 4 bases, with 10 bases spanning the gap. Written as DNA, the CDR3 is TGCGCCAGCAGCCCAACAGGAACCTATGGCTACACCTTC. Protein product: CASSPTGTYGYTF.

V gene TRBV5-1 combines with J gene TRBJ2-7, with D hard to call. Per germline, CDR1 SGHRS and CDR2 YFSETQ. CDR3 length equals 13 residues. Between the trimmed V and J ends, which lost 4 bases and 3 bases, there was a span of 11 bases. The CDR3 DNA sequence: TGCGCCAGCAGCGTACCCCCTATCTACGAGCAGTACTTC. Translating it yields CASSVPPIYEQYF.

The table lists this clone with a few counts. This chain links TRBV19 with TRBJ1-3, with 10 bases that match TRBD1. V lost 7 bases, J lost 2 bases, and 8 bases stayed unmatched. CDR1 is LNHDA, CDR2 SQIVND, per germline (reference sequence). The length of the CDR3 is 16 residues. The CDR3 region has the DNA TGTGCCAGTACCTCTGGGACAGGGGTCCCTGGAAACACCATATATTTT. Translating it yields CASTSGTGVPGNTIYF.